This T cell receptor (beta chain) was captured in a study of blood T cell repertoires in COVID-19. The overall study: The United States, Italy and Spain provided the acute and convalescent COVID-19 samples.

The assay was immunoSEQ multiplex PCR, and TCRdb's table has in-frame clones only and misses some. The table lists 160,000 or so clones, 65% to 85% of them singletons. The CDR3 totals 14 residues. CDR1 and CDR2 from the germline V gene are GTSNPN and SVGIG (reference sequence). The trim removed 7 bases at V and 4 bases at J, leaving 10 bases unmatched. The J gene is TRBJ2-1, the V gene TRBV30; 7 positions agree with TRBD1. This TCR was sampled from a middle-aged man who had recovered from COVID-19. The sequencing input was PBMCs or T cells enriched from blood (not recorded which). CDR3 in amino acids: CALDRSNGYNEQFF. As DNA, the CDR3 is TGTGCCTTGGACAGGTCCAATGGGTACAATGAGCAGTTCTTC.